The 32 T cell receptor beta chains given below trace back to one sample, sequenced in a study of radiation and T cells in renal cell carcinoma. Described time point: blood 4 weeks post-SBRT, at nephrectomy. Described treatment: 15 Gy SBRT to primary tumor, nephrectomy 4 weeks later. TCRdb's table, derived via immunoSEQ multiplex PCR, lists solely in-frame clones and lacks some. Among under 200,000 clones, about 87% were seen once, and the ten largest hold approximately 10%. Sequences were derived from blood, sampled from a patient whose treatment included radiotherapy and nephrectomy. The receptors were sampled from a woman between 45 and 60 years old with renal cell carcinoma.

In its sample, this clone was seen many times. The chain joins TRBV19 to TRBJ1-5; D gene ambiguous. The CDR3 totals 13 residues. The V end was cut by 0 bases, the J end by 5 bases, with 5 bases between. CDR1 LNHDA and CDR2 SQIVND come from the germline V gene (reference sequence). For the CDR3, the DNA is TGTGCCAGTAGTATAGATATGTATCAGCCCCAGCATTTT. Its translation: CASSIDMYQPQHF.

The chain recombines TRBV6-5 with TRBJ2-3, with 8 positions matching TRBD2. Unmatched junction bases numbered 10, after V lost 8 bases and J lost 3 bases. This CDR3 spans 15 amino acids. Looked up from germline, CDR1 is MNHEY and CDR2 is SVGAGI. CDR3 region: CASRPRTSRTDTQYF. DNA for the CDR3: TGTGCCAGCCGACCCCGGACTAGCAGAACAGATACGCAGTATTTT.

This chain links TRBV10-3 with TRBJ2-5; D ambiguous. V was shortened by 2 bases and J by 1 base, with 8 bases between the two germline ends. The CDR3 totals 14 residues. CDR1 is ENHRY, CDR2 SYGVKD, per germline. CDR3: CAISEGGSQETQYF. In nucleotides, the CDR3 is TGTGCCATCAGTGAGGGTGGCAGCCAAGAGACCCAGTACTTC.

The chain uses TRBV6-4 and TRBJ2-7, with D hard to call. Trimming took off 0 bases at V and 2 bases at J, with 11 bases between the two ends. The CDR3 totals 15 residues. Germline V CDR1 and CDR2: MRHNA, SNTAGT. CDR3 in amino acids: CASSDSKQSTYEQYF. The CDR3 DNA sequence: TGTGCCAGCAGTGACTCGAAACAGAGCACCTACGAGCAGTACTTC.

The chain links TRBV7-2 to TRBJ2-7, with 7 nucleotides matching TRBD2. The V gene end was trimmed by 2 bases and the J gene end by 3 bases; junction bases not matched to a gene: 13. Germline V gives CDR1 SGHTA, CDR2 FQGNSA. The CDR3 extends over 17 amino acids. The CDR3: CASSLSYSGEGFYEQYF. CDR3 sequence (DNA): TGTGCCAGCAGCTTAAGCTATAGTGGGGAGGGCTTCTACGAGCAGTACTTC. Full variable domain (outside the CDR3, taken from reference TRBV7-2 and TRBJ2-7): GAGVSQSPSNKVTEKGKDVELRCDPISGHTALYWYRQSLGQGLEFLIYFQGNSAPDKSGLPSDRFSAERTGGSVSTLTIQRTQQEDSAVYLCASSLSYSGEGFYEQYFGPGTRLTVT.

This clone was seen once. J is TRBJ2-1 and V is TRBV2; a weak D match, TRBD2 (6 bases). The V end lost 7 bases, the J end lost 4 bases, and 17 bases lay between the germline ends. This CDR3 has 15 amino acids. CDR1 and CDR2 from the germline V gene are SNHLY and FYNNEI. The CDR3 is CASIGGRVPYNEQFF. DNA for the CDR3: TGTGCCAGCATAGGAGGGAGAGTCCCTTACAATGAGCAGTTCTTC.

The chain is built from TRBV5-5 and TRBJ1-2; possible D gene TRBD1, 6 bases. Germline V gene lookup returns CDR1 SGHKS and CDR2 YYEKEE (reference sequence). The CDR3 has 14 residues. V was clipped by 7 bases and J by 6 bases, with 19 bases between them. CDR3 amino acids: CASDLGTTHDGYTF. CDR3 in DNA: TGTGCCAGCGACCTTGGGACAACTCATGATGGCTACACCTTC.

This sequence joins TRBV19 and TRBJ1-1; D possibly corresponds to TRBD1 (5 bases). The CDR3 contains 14 residues. Looked up from germline, CDR1 is LNHDA and CDR2 is SQIVND (reference sequence). V lost 4 bases and J 1 base, leaving 10 bases between the germline ends. CDR3 coding DNA: TGTGCCAGTAGTAGGGGGAAAGCGAACACTGAAGCTTTCTTT. It yields the protein CASSRGKANTEAFF.

This chain connects TRBV12-5 to TRBJ2-4, with D perhaps TRBD2 (5 bases). Looked up from germline, CDR1 is LGHNT and CDR2 is FRNRAP. Trimming left V 3 bases short and J 6 bases short, with 6 bases between. This CDR3 contains 12 residues. This CDR3 is CASGFSGNIQYF. CDR3 bases: TGTGCTAGTGGTTTCAGCGGAAACATTCAGTACTTC.

The rearrangement uses TRBV5-1 and TRBJ1-2; D is perhaps TRBD1 (5 bases). Trimming removed 0 bases at V and 0 bases at J, with 9 bases between. The CDR3 consists of 15 residues. Germline lookup yields CDR1 SGHRS and CDR2 YFSETQ. This CDR3 reads CASSLDRNPNYGYTF. As DNA, the CDR3 is TGCGCCAGCAGCTTGGACAGGAACCCTAACTATGGCTACACCTTC.

J is TRBJ2-1 and V is TRBV7-2; 8 bases match TRBD2. The trim removed 4 bases at V and 10 bases at J, leaving 6 bases unmatched. Looked up from germline, CDR1 is SGHTA and CDR2 is FQGNSA. The CDR3 is made up of 13 amino acids. In DNA form, the CDR3 reads TGTGCCAGCAGCTCCGGACTAGCTGGCGAGCAGTTCTTC. This sequence encodes CASSSGLAGEQFF.

V is TRBV19 and J is TRBJ1-1, with a possible D match to TRBD1 (6 bases). The V gene lost 8 bases and the J gene lost 1 base, with 11 bases spanning the gap. Germline V gives CDR1 LNHDA, CDR2 SQIVND (reference sequence). The CDR3 covers 13 residues. DNA of the CDR3: TGTGCCAGTTCGGGGACAACGAACACTGAAGCTTTCTTT. Protein sequence: CASSGTTNTEAFF.

V usage is TRBV6-1 and J usage is TRBJ2-7, with 7 bases matching TRBD1. The V segment lost 5 bases and the J segment 7 bases; nucleotides outside the gene matches: 8. Per the germline V gene, CDR1 is MNHNS and CDR2 is SASEGT. The CDR3 has 13 residues. CDR3 protein: CASSKTGVGEQYF. CDR3 sequence (DNA): TGTGCCAGCAGTAAAACAGGGGTTGGGGAGCAGTACTTC.

This clone was seen only a few times. The chain employs TRBV7-2 and TRBJ1-1; no definite D call. Trimming took off 1 base at V and 7 bases at J, with 10 bases between the two ends. This CDR3 is 13 amino acids long. CDR1 and CDR2 from the germline V gene are SGHTA and FQGNSA. The CDR3 reads CASSLVTESEAFF. The CDR3 DNA sequence: TGTGCCAGCAGCTTAGTAACAGAGAGTGAAGCTTTCTTT.

The chain uses TRBV5-1 and TRBJ2-3, with a possible D match to TRBD2 (5 bases). Looked up from germline, CDR1 is SGHRS and CDR2 is YFSETQ. The CDR3 sequence is 16 residues long. V lost 0 bases, J lost 0 bases, and 11 bases lay in between. The CDR3 DNA is TGCGCCAGCAGCTTGGGACTACCCCAAAGCACAGATACGCAGTATTTT. As protein: CASSLGLPQSTDTQYF.

This sequence joins TRBV6-6 and TRBJ2-3, with 10 bases matching TRBD2. The CDR3 is made up of 13 amino acids. V lost 7 bases and J lost 3; bases outside the gene matches: 1. The germline gives CDR1 MNHNY, CDR2 SVGAGI (reference sequence). CDR3 sequence reads: CASKRGGTDTQYF. In DNA form, the CDR3 reads TGTGCCAGCAAGCGGGGGGGGACAGATACGCAGTATTTT.

The rearrangement links TRBV11-2 to TRBJ1-1; D remains ambiguous. Trimming took 1 base from V and 6 from J, leaving 12 bases between them. The CDR3 is 14 amino acids. Germline lookup yields CDR1 SGHAT and CDR2 FQNNGV. The CDR3, as DNA: TGTGCCAGCAGCTTAGGACCGCGAACGGCTGAAGCTTTCTTT. Translated: CASSLGPRTAEAFF.

The chain uses TRBV7-2 and TRBJ1-3, with 8 bases matching TRBD1. With 3 bases clipped from V and 3 bases from J, the junction kept 4 bases outside the gene matches. This CDR3 has 15 residues. Per the germline V gene, CDR1 is SGHTA and CDR2 is FQGNSA. The CDR3 coding sequence is TGTGCCAGCAGCTTGGGGACAGGTAGTGGAAACACCATATATTTT. This codes for CASSLGTGSGNTIYF.

The chain couples TRBV7-3 to TRBJ2-7, with unresolved D. The CDR3 covers 13 residues. V was pared by 3 bases and J by 6 bases, with 12 bases between. From germline, CDR1 is SGHTA and CDR2 FQGTGA. The DNA of the CDR3 is TGTGCCAGCAGCTTTGACCCTGACCGCGAGCAGTACTTC. It codes for CASSFDPDREQYF.

The table lists this clone with a few counts. This chain uses TRBV18 with TRBJ2-1; D is perhaps TRBD2 (5 bases). CDR1 is KGHSH and CDR2 is LQKENI in the germline V gene. V was shortened by 2 bases and J by 9 bases, with 11 bases between the two germline ends. The CDR3 has 13 amino acids. This CDR3 is CASSPGYRGEQFF. The DNA for the CDR3 is TGTGCCAGCTCACCAGGCTACCGGGGTGAGCAGTTCTTC.

The chain joins TRBV5-1 to TRBJ1-3; TRBD1 agrees at 12 bases. The CDR3 sequence is 19 residues long. V lost 0 bases, J lost 3 bases, and 10 bases stayed unmatched. In germline, CDR1 is SGHRS, CDR2 YFSETQ. This CDR3 reads CASSLVSGQGARSGNTIYF. In DNA, the CDR3 is TGCGCCAGCAGCTTGGTTTCGGGACAGGGGGCCCGAAGTGGAAACACCATATATTTT.

The J gene is TRBJ1-4, the V gene TRBV7-8, with D maybe TRBD1 (6 bases). Germline-derived CDR1 and CDR2 are SGHVS and FQNEAQ. The CDR3 has 15 amino acids. V lost 5 bases and J 3 bases, leaving 13 bases between the germline ends. The CDR3 DNA reads as TGTGCCAGCAGCGCCGACAGGCTCTCTAATGAAAAACTGTTTTTT. This gives the protein CASSADRLSNEKLFF.

V gene TRBV5-1 combines with J gene TRBJ2-1; D is possibly TRBD2 (6 bases). The CDR3 spans 14 residues. V shed 4 bases and J shed 6 bases, with 14 bases lying between them. Germline-derived CDR1 and CDR2 are SGHRS and YFSETQ. The CDR3 region is CASSPGDDLNEQFF. The CDR3, as DNA: TGCGCCAGCAGCCCGGGAGATGATCTCAATGAGCAGTTCTTC.

V and J are TRBV5-1 and TRBJ1-2; D call uncertain. Germline CDR1 and CDR2: SGHRS and YFSETQ. The CDR3 length is 13 residues. The V and J ends lost 5 bases and 5 bases respectively, with 13 bases between them. In DNA, the CDR3 is TGCGCCAGCAGTCCGGGCCGTCTTTATGGCTACACCTTC. It specifies CASSPGRLYGYTF. Using reference TRBV5-1 and TRBJ1-2 for the parts outside the CDR3, the full variable domain is KAGVTQTPRYLIKTRGQQVTLSCSPISGHRSVSWYQQTPGQGLQFLFEYFSETQRNKGNFPGRFSGRQFSNSRSEMNVSTLELGDSALYLCASSPGRLYGYTFGSGTRLTVV.

Points on this clone: At the DNA level, this CDR3 is encoded by other sequences in the same sample as well. This chain links TRBV5-1 with TRBJ2-1, with TRBD1 matching over 8 bases. Trimming removed 4 bases from V and 0 bases from J; junction bases left unmatched: 3. Germline values: CDR1 SGHRS, CDR2 YFSETQ. The CDR3 totals 15 residues. CDR3 sequence reads: CASSLGQGSYNEQFF. For the CDR3, the DNA is TGCGCCAGCAGCCTCGGACAGGGCTCCTACAATGAGCAGTTCTTC.

Comment on this clone: One junction end does not reproduce the germline sequence, and a read error may be involved. The V and J genes are TRBV7-7 and TRBJ2-5; D remains unclear. CDR1 is SSHAT, CDR2 FNYEAQ, per germline (reference sequence). CDR3 length: 14 residues. CDR3 loop: CASSLGRDQETQYF. In DNA form, the CDR3 reads TGTGCTAGCAGCTTGGGTAGGGACCAAGAGACCCAGTACTTC. The complete variable domain, with remaining parts taken from reference TRBV7-7 and TRBJ2-5, reads GAGVSQSPRYKVTKRGQDVTLRCDPISSHATLYWYQQALGQGPEFLTYFNYEAQPDKSGLPSDRFSAERPEGSISTLTIQRTEQRDSAMYRCASSLGRDQETQYFGPGTRLLVL.

The chain couples TRBV6-1 to TRBJ2-6; no definite D call. Trimming cost V 7 bases and J 4 bases, with 8 bases left between them. Germline CDR1 MNHNS, CDR2 SASEGT. CDR3 length equals 13 residues. The CDR3 is CASTQVGANVLTF. CDR3 nucleotide sequence: TGTGCCAGCACCCAGGTGGGGGCCAACGTCCTGACTTTC.

There are a few counts of this clone. The chain uses TRBV7-2 and TRBJ1-6; D is possibly TRBD1 (5 bases). Per germline, CDR1 SGHTA and CDR2 FQGNSA. This CDR3 has 14 residues. Trimming pared 3 bases from V and 8 bases from J, leaving 11 bases between. This CDR3 is CASSLGGNYSPLHF. In DNA, the CDR3 is TGTGCCAGCAGCTTGGGGGGTAACTATTCACCCCTCCACTTT.

The chain recombines TRBV7-3 with TRBJ1-5; D gene unclear. V was cut by 5 bases and J by 7 bases, with 15 bases left in between. This CDR3 has 14 residues. Germline CDR1 SGHTA, CDR2 FQGTGA. CDR3 nucleotide sequence: TGTGCCAGCAGCCCTAGGGAGAGCGACCAGCCCCAGCATTTT. Residues: CASSPRESDQPQHF.

The table lists this clone with a count of one. The V and J genes are TRBV18 and TRBJ2-7, with 12 bases matching TRBD2. The V gene's germline CDR1 is KGHSH and CDR2 LQKENI. This CDR3 contains 16 residues. V shed 5 bases and J 11 bases; nucleotides not matched to a gene: 16. CDR3 residues: CASSDELAGGLSSEYF. CDR3 sequence (DNA): TGTGCCAGCTCAGATGAACTAGCGGGGGGACTCTCTTCGGAGTACTTC.

This clone was counted a single time. The V gene is TRBV2, the J gene TRBJ1-4; no clear D. This CDR3 comprises 14 residues. CDR1 SNHLY and CDR2 FYNNEI come from the germline V gene. Trimming left V 7 bases short and J 1 base short, with 10 bases between. The CDR3 DNA reads TGTGCCAGCATGAAGGCCATAACTAATGAAAAACTGTTTTTT. It translates to CASMKAITNEKLFF.

This clone was detected once. The V and J genes are TRBV5-5 and TRBJ2-7; D is possibly TRBD1 (6 bases). The CDR3 contains 12 residues. CDR1 and CDR2 (germline): SGHKS, YYEKEE (reference sequence). V lost 4 bases to trimming and J lost 5 bases, with 10 bases between them. As DNA, the CDR3 is TGTGCCAGCAGCCTGAACAGGGACGAGCAGTACTTC. The encoded protein is CASSLNRDEQYF.